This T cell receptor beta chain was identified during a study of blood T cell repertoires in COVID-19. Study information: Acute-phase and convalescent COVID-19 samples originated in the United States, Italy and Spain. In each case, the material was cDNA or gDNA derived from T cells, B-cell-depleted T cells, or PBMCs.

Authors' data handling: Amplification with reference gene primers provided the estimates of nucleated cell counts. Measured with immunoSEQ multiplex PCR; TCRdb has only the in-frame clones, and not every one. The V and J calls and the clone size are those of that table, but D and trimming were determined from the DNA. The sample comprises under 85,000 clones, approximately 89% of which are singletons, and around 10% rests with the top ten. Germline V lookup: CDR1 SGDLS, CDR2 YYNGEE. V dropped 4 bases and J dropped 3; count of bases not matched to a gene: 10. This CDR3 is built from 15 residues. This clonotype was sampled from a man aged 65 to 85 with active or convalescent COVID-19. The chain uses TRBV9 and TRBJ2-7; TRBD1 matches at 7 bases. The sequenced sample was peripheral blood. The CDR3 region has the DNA TGTGCCAGCAGCTTGATTCCGGGACAGAACTACGAGCAGTACTTC. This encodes CASSLIPGQNYEQYF.